This T cell receptor (beta chain) is drawn from a study of regulatory T cells in long-lasting Graves disease. Overall study findings and caveats: The work looked only at peripheral blood and did not look at thyroid tissue. Persistent disease samples used TRBV28, TRBJ1-2 and TRBJ2-5 preferentially. Less diverse TCR repertoires were seen in persistent Graves' patients than in newly diagnosed ones. Fewer public clonotypes were shared by new patients (approximately 1,000) than by persistent patients (2,741).

About this clonotype: Antigen: not known. Given a much more abundant clone one base away, this may be a read error.

Building the TCR beta libraries relied on iRepertoire HTBI primers, and CDR3 regions underwent Arm-PCR. TCRdb reprocessed the multiplex PCR reads with MiXCR, giving one entry per CDR3 protein. In the table there are about 450,000 distinct CDR3 sequences, around a quarter of which are singletons. Germline V lookup: CDR1 LNHNV, CDR2 YYDKDF (reference sequence). The CDR3 sequence is 15 residues long. Time point described: persistent/refractory GD, antithyroid drugs over 5 years with positive TRAb. Isolated PBMC RNA provided the starting material for the TCR library. This receptor was taken from a female donor with Graves disease. The sample in question was peripheral blood mononuclear cells (PBMCs), obtained when the disease was refractory, from a patient treated with antithyroid drugs. The V call is TRBV15, the J call TRBJ2-7; TRBD2 aligns across 8 bases. The CDR3 DNA reads TGTGCCACCAGCAGAGGCTCAAGCGGGAGTTACGGGCAGTACTTC. This sequence encodes CATSRGSSGSYGQYF.